What follows are 24 T cell receptor beta chains derived from one specimen sequenced in a study of Graves' ophthalmopathy and Graves' hyperthyroidism. RNA served as the template for amplifying TCR beta CDR3 regions. HTBI primers were employed in first-round RT-PCR, then a second-round multiplex PCR followed. TCRdb analysed the multiplex PCR reads with MiXCR anew, one entry per CDR3 protein. The table shows about 1.1 million distinct CDR3 sequences, with 35% to 45% occurring only once. The sequenced sample consisted of peripheral blood or thyroid tissue (not recorded which). All receptors derive from an adult man with Graves' hyperthyroidism.

This clonotype was counted a few times. Here the CDR3 reads CSVWDLGQGETGANVLTF. CDR3 DNA: TGCAGCGTATGGGATTTGGGACAGGGAGAAACTGGGGCCAACGTCCTGACTTTC. This sequence joins TRBV29-1 and TRBJ2-6; 9 bases agree with TRBD1. Germline loops: CDR1 SQVTM, CDR2 ANQGSEA. Trimming removed 6 bases from V and 2 bases from J; junction bases left unmatched: 14. The CDR3 loop spans 18 amino acids.

This chain joins TRBV7-9 and TRBJ1-1; D possibly corresponds to TRBD1 (6 bases). V was pared by 5 bases and J by 11 bases, with 21 bases between. The CDR3 spans 14 residues. Germline values: CDR1 SEHNR, CDR2 FQNEAQ (reference sequence). In nucleotides, the CDR3 is TGTGCCAGCAGCCTAACTACAGGGTATCTTGAGGCTTTCTTT. Protein product: CASSLTTGYLEAFF. The whole variable domain, filled in from reference TRBV7-9 and TRBJ1-1, reads DTGVSQNPRHKITKRGQNVTFRCDPISEHNRLYWYRQTLGQGPEFLTYFQNEAQLEKSRLLSDRFSAERPKGSFSTLEIQRTEQGDSAMYLCASSLTTGYLEAFFGQGTRLTVV.

This clonotype was detected many times. The rearrangement joins TRBV4-3 to TRBJ2-5; tentative D call: TRBD2 (6 bases). CDR3 length: 16 amino acids. The V gene's germline CDR1 is LGHNA and CDR2 YSLEER. With 0 bases removed from V and 3 bases from J, the gap between germline ends came to 14 bases. Here the CDR3 reads CASSQDTMLAEETQYF. CDR3 coding DNA: TGCGCCAGCAGCCAAGATACGATGTTAGCGGAAGAGACCCAGTACTTC.

As for this clonotype: Sequence at one end of the junction differs from germline and may be a read error. The chain couples TRBV25-1 to TRBJ1-1, with a possible D match to TRBD1 (5 bases). Germline CDR1 is MGHDK and CDR2 is SYGVNS. This CDR3 is 15 amino acids long. CDR3 protein: CTSSLVRATDTEAFF. The DNA for the CDR3 is TGTACCAGCAGCTTGGTCAGGGCGACAGACACTGAAGCTTTCTTT.

In this sample, this clonotype turned up many times. The chain has TRBV10-2 and TRBJ2-7; D might be TRBD2 (6 bases). V shed 0 bases and J shed 3 bases, with 24 bases lying between them. Looked up from germline, CDR1 is WSHSY and CDR2 is SAAADI. CDR3 length: 19 amino acids. CDR3 nucleotides: TGCGCCAGCAGTGAGTCCTCCTCCCCAGCGGGTTGGCGTGTCTACGAGCAGTACTTC. Protein product: CASSESSSPAGWRVYEQYF.

This clonotype came up many times. The chain has TRBV15 and TRBJ1-5, with 11 bases lining up with TRBD1. Germline V lookup: CDR1 LNHNV, CDR2 YYDKDF (reference sequence). With V trimmed by 0 bases and J by 7 bases, 5 bases remained unmatched. This CDR3 is 16 amino acids long. CDR3 loop: CATSREDRGLGQPQHF. In DNA form, the CDR3 reads TGTGCCACCAGCAGAGAGGACAGGGGGCTGGGGCAGCCCCAGCATTTT.

Details on this clonotype: A read error is likely, as this CDR3 ends without the conserved phenylalanine or tryptophan. V usage is TRBV7-8 and J usage is TRBJ2-7; D is perhaps TRBD1 (6 bases). V shed 5 bases and J shed 7 bases, with 24 bases lying between them. The CDR3 is 16 amino acids. Germline values: CDR1 SGHVS, CDR2 FQNEAQ. The CDR3 DNA reads as TGTGCCAGCAGCCTGTACAGGGCGAAAGGAGTAGGGGAGCAGTACCTC. Translated, it gives CASSLYRAKGVGEQYL.

This chain links TRBV10-3 with TRBJ2-5, with TRBD1 matching over 9 bases. CDR1 ENHRY and CDR2 SYGVKD come from the germline V gene. V shed 6 bases and J 4 bases; nucleotides not matched to a gene: 12. The CDR3 extends over 16 amino acids. For the CDR3, the DNA is TGTGCCATCAGCCAACAGACAGGGGGGAGAACAGAGACCCAGTACTTC. Amino acid sequence: CAISQQTGGRTETQYF.

The genes are TRBV10-3 and TRBJ2-5; the D is unclear. Germline V gene sequence: CDR1 ENHRY, CDR2 SYGVKD. The V end lost 1 base, the J end lost 1 base, and 7 bases lay between the germline ends. This CDR3 comprises 14 residues. CDR3 protein: CAISELAVQETQYF. CDR3 DNA: TGTGCCATCAGTGAGTTGGCAGTCCAAGAGACCCAGTACTTC.

About this clonotype itself: This may come from a read error, since a much larger clone is one base off. The J gene is TRBJ2-7, the V gene TRBV20-1, with 7 nucleotides matching TRBD2. The CDR3 loop spans 13 amino acids. CDR1 and CDR2 (germline): DFQATT, SNEGSKA (reference sequence). The CDR3, as DNA: TGCAGTGCTACCAGCGGGATGGAGTACGAGCAGTGCTTC. It specifies CSATSGMEYEQCF.

This sequence joins TRBV25-1 and TRBJ1-1, with TRBD1 matching over 10 bases. The CDR3 has 16 amino acids. CDR1 MGHDK and CDR2 SYGVNS come from the germline V gene. V was pared by 4 bases and J by 1 base, with 6 bases of the junction left unmatched. In nucleotides, the CDR3 is TGTGCCAGCAGTGGCGAGACAGGGGGCTCGAACACTGAAGCTTTCTTT. It translates to CASSGETGGSNTEAFF.

The table lists this clonotype with many counts. The chain carries TRBV20-1 and TRBJ1-5; 9 nucleotides match TRBD1. CDR3 length equals 16 residues. The ends lost 5 bases at V and 2 bases at J; junction bases unmatched: 10. From germline, CDR1 is DFQATT and CDR2 SNEGSKA (reference sequence). The CDR3 is CSAPTGGGWGNQPQHF. Here the CDR3 DNA reads TGCAGTGCTCCGACAGGGGGAGGGTGGGGCAATCAGCCCCAGCATTTT.

This clonotype was recorded many times. V and J are TRBV11-3 and TRBJ2-5, with 8 bases fitting TRBD2. J gave up 2 bases and V 5 bases, and 13 bases lay outside the gene matches. This CDR3 is 17 amino acids long. The germline gives CDR1 SGHNT, CDR2 YENEEA. CDR3 loop: CASSAGPGLENQETQYF. The CDR3 region has the DNA TGTGCCAGCAGCGCCGGCCCGGGACTAGAAAATCAAGAGACCCAGTACTTC.

Comment on this clonotype: Here the CDR3 omits its conserved ending phenylalanine or tryptophan, so a read error is the likely source. The V gene is TRBV7-9, the J gene TRBJ1-5; maybe TRBD1 (5 bases). CDR1 SEHNR and CDR2 FQNEAQ come from the germline V gene (reference sequence). The CDR3 loop spans 15 amino acids. Trimming removed 2 bases at V and 5 bases at J, with 13 bases between. The CDR3 reads CASSLQGTGDQPQHL. The CDR3 bases are TGTGCCAGCAGCTTACAGGGCACCGGAGATCAGCCCCAGCATCTT.

This chain uses TRBV6-5 with TRBJ1-1, with D possibly TRBD1 on 5 matching bases. The CDR3 is made up of 13 amino acids. The V gene's germline CDR1 is MNHEY and CDR2 SVGAGI. With 0 bases removed from V and 6 bases from J, the gap between germline ends came to 8 bases. CDR3 protein: CASSYSRGPEAFF. CDR3 bases: TGTGCCAGCAGTTACTCGAGGGGTCCTGAAGCTTTCTTT.

This sequence joins TRBV10-3 and TRBJ2-1, with D tentatively TRBD1 or TRBD2 (5 bases each). Germline V gives CDR1 ENHRY, CDR2 SYGVKD. Trimming left V 7 bases short and J 8 bases short, with 15 bases between. The CDR3 consists of 13 residues. CDR3 nucleotides: TGTGCCATCAACTCCGGGACGCGCGATGAGCAGTTCTTC. This codes for CAINSGTRDEQFF.

The chain uses TRBV29-1 and TRBJ2-7; 10 nucleotides line up with TRBD1. Germline CDR1 is SQVTM and CDR2 is ANQGSEA. CDR3 length: 13 residues. The junction had 4 bases not matched to a gene; V was cut back by 8 bases and J by 0 bases. CDR3 in amino acids: CSMGQGSSYEQYF. The CDR3 nucleotides are TGCAGCATGGGACAGGGGAGCTCCTACGAGCAGTACTTC.

The rearrangement joins TRBV2 to TRBJ2-3; 8 bases agree with TRBD2. In germline, CDR1 is SNHLY, CDR2 FYNNEI. This CDR3 contains 14 residues. The V segment lost 10 bases and the J segment 0 bases; nucleotides outside the gene matches: 6. The DNA for the CDR3 is TGTGCCAAGATAGCGGGGCTCAGCACAGATACGCAGTATTTT. Its translation: CAKIAGLSTDTQYF. Supplemented by reference TRBV2 and TRBJ2-3, the full variable domain reads EPEVTQTPSHQVTQMGQEVILRCVPISNHLYFYWYRQILGQKVEFLVSFYNNEISEKSEIFDDQFSVERPDGSNFTLKIRSTKLEDSAMYFCAKIAGLSTDTQYFGPGTRLTVL.

This clonotype was seen many times. The chain links TRBV20-1 to TRBJ2-7, with D unresolved. The CDR3 consists of 13 residues. Germline V CDR1 and CDR2: DFQATT, SNEGSKA (reference sequence). The germline V and J ends were trimmed by 6 bases and 3 bases, with 15 bases remaining between them. As DNA, the CDR3 is TGCAGTGCGTCACCCACTGGCATCTACGAGCAGTACTTC. Its translation: CSASPTGIYEQYF.

This clonotype was detected only a few times. The chain recombines TRBV6-5 with TRBJ2-5; TRBD1 agrees at 10 bases. The CDR3 runs to 14 residues. Per the germline V gene, CDR1 is MNHEY and CDR2 is SVGAGI. J lost 5 bases, V lost 6 bases, and 6 bases had no gene match. CDR3 in amino acids: CASSFSTGGETQYF. CDR3 coding DNA: TGTGCCAGCAGCTTCTCGACAGGGGGCGAGACCCAGTACTTC.

The chain combines TRBV7-9 with TRBJ2-5; 8 bases agree with TRBD1. Germline CDR1 is SEHNR and CDR2 is FQNEAQ (reference sequence). V was pared by 5 bases and J by 5 bases, with 7 bases of the junction left unmatched. CDR3 size: 14 residues. DNA of the CDR3: TGTGCCAGCAGCCAGGACAGGGCGGGGGAGACCCAGTACTTC. Translation: CASSQDRAGETQYF.

This chain links TRBV11-1 with TRBJ1-4; TRBD1 aligns across 9 bases. Per the germline V gene, CDR1 is SGHAT and CDR2 is FQDESV (reference sequence). V shed 4 bases, J shed 0 bases, and the junction held 12 bases outside the gene matches. This CDR3 is 19 amino acids long. CDR3 sequence (DNA): TGTGCCAGCAGCTCAGGGGACAGGGAAGTTTTCGCAACTAATGAAAAACTGTTTTTT. Its protein product is CASSSGDREVFATNEKLFF.

V gene TRBV24-1 combines with J gene TRBJ2-5; 8 bases line up with TRBD1. V shed 7 bases and J 4 bases; nucleotides not matched to a gene: 10. Germline lookup yields CDR1 KGHDR and CDR2 SFDVKD. This CDR3 comprises 15 residues. The CDR3 reads CATSTGDRSRETQYF. As DNA, the CDR3 is TGTGCCACCAGCACCGGGGACAGGTCGCGAGAGACCCAGTACTTC.

The V and J genes are TRBV6-1 and TRBJ1-1; D gene unclear. This CDR3 has 14 amino acids. Deletions cut 5 bases from V and 3 bases from J, with 13 bases between. CDR1 MNHNS and CDR2 SASEGT come from the germline V gene. The CDR3 DNA reads TGTGCCAGCAGTTACCCAGGCGCCTACACTGAAGCTTTCTTT. Translation gives CASSYPGAYTEAFF.